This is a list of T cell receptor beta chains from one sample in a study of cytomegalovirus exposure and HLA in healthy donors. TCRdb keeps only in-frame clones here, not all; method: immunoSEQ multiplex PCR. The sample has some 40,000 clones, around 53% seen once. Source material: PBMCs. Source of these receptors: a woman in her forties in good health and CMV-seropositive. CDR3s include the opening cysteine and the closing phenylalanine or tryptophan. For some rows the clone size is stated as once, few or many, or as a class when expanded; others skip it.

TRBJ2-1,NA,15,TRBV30,CAWRGRGSAYNEQFF
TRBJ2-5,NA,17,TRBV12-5,CASGLVSLLAGKETQYF
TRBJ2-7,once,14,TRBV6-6,CASSYGTGAYEQYF
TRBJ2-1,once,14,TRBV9,CASSVAMSTNEQFF
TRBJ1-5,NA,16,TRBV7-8,CASSLAELNSNQPQHF
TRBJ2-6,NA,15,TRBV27,CASRPRGAGANVLTF
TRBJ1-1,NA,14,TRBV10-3,CAISQDMGNTEAFF
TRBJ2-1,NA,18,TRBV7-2,CASSFLGRTSLAYNEQFF
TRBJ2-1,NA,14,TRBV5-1,CASSLRQGLNEQFF
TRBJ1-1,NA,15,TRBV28,CASSSPGQLNTEAFF
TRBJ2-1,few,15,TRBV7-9,CASSFEDSSYNEQFF
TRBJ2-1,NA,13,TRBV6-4,CASSDAERGEQFF
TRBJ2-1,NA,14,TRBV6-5,CASRQPSSYNEQFF
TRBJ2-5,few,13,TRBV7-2,CASRLAGEETQYF
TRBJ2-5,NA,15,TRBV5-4,CASSRLAARQETQYF
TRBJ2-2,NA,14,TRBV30,CAWDRGKGTGELFF